This T cell receptor (beta chain) emerged from a study of blood T cell repertoires in COVID-19. About the study: The origin of the acute and convalescent COVID-19 samples was the United States, Italy and Spain.

CDR3 length: 12 residues. Trimming pared 3 bases from V and 4 bases from J, leaving 7 bases between. As originally analysed: Researchers report that nucleated cell counts were estimated from reference gene primer amplification. TCRdb keeps only in-frame clones here, not all; method: immunoSEQ multiplex PCR. V and J calls and clone size are as listed in that table; D and trimming were resolved from the DNA. In the table there are approximately 450,000 clones, roughly 89% of which are singletons. The rearrangement uses TRBV12-3 or TRBV12-4 and TRBJ2-7, with D unresolved. The sample taken for sequencing was peripheral blood. The receptor was derived from a woman younger than 45 with acute or convalescent COVID-19. The CDR3 loop reads CASSLADYEQYF. In nucleotides, the CDR3 is TGTGCCAGCAGTTTGGCGGATTACGAGCAGTACTTC.